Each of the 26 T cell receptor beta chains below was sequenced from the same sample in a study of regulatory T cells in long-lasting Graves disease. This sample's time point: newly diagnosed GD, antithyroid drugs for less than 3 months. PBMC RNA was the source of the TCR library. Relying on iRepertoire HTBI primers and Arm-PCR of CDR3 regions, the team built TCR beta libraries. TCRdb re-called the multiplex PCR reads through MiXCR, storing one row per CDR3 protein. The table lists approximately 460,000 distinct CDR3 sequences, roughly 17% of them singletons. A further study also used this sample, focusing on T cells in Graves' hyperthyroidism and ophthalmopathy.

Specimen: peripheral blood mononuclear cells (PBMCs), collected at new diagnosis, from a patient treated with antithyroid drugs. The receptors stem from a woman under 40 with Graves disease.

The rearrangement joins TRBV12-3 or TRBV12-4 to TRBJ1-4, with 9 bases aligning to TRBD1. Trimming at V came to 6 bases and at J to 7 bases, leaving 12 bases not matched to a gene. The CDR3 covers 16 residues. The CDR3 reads CASRLRDRDGGEKLFF. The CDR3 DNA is TGTGCCAGCAGACTCCGGGACAGGGACGGGGGTGAAAAACTGTTTTTT.

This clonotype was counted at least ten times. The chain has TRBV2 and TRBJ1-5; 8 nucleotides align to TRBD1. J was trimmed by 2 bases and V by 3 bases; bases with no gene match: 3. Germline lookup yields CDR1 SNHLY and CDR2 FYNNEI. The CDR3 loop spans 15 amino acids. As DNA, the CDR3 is TGTGCCAGCAGTGATGAGGGACAGGGCAATCAGCCCCAGCATTTT. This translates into CASSDEGQGNQPQHF.

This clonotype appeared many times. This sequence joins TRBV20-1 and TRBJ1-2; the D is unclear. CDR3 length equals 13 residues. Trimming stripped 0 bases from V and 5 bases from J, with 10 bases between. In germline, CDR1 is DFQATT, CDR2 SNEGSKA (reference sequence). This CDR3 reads CSARDLTGYGYTF. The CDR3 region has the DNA TGCAGTGCTAGAGATCTGACTGGGTATGGCTACACCTTC.

The CDR3 loop is CSATGFDEQFF. The CDR3 DNA reads TGCAGCGCGACCGGTTTCGATGAGCAGTTCTTC. The genes are TRBV29-1 and TRBJ2-1; no clear D gene. Germline assignment: CDR1 SQVTM and CDR2 ANQGSEA. CDR3 length: 11 residues. Trimming shortened V by 7 bases and J by 8 bases, and 12 bases separated the two germline ends.

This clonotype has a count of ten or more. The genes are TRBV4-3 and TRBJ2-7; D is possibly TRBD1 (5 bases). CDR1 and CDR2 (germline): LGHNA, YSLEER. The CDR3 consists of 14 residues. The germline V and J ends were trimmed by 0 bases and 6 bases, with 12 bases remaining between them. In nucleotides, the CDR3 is TGCGCCAGCAGCCAAGATCCGGCAGGGCGCGAGCAGTACTTC. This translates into CASSQDPAGREQYF.

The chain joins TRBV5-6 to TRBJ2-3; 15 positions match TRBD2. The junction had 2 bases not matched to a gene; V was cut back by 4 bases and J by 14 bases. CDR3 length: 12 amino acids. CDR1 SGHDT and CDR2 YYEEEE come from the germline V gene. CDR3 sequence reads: CASSRGLAGGYF. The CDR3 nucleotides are TGTGCCAGCAGCAGGGGACTAGCGGGAGGGTATTTT. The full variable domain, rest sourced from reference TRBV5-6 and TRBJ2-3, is DAGVTQSPTHLIKTRGQQVTLRCSPKSGHDTVSWYQQALGQGPQFIFQYYEEEERQRGNFPDRFSGHQFPNYSSELNVNALLLGDSALYLCASSRGLAGGYFGPGTRLTVL.

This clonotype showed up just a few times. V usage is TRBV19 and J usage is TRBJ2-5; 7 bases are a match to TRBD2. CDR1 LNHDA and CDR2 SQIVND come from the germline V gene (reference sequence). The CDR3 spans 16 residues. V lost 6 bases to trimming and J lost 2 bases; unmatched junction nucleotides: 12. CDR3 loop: CASRAPRGRNQETQYF. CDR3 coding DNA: TGTGCCAGTAGGGCCCCGCGGGGGAGGAATCAAGAGACCCAGTACTTC. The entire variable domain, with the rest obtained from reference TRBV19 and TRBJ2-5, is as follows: DGGITQSPKYLFRKEGQNVTLSCEQNLNHDAMYWYRQDPGQGLRLIYYSQIVNDFQKGDIAEGYSVSREKKESFPLTVTSAQKNPTAFYLCASRAPRGRNQETQYFGPGTRLLVL.

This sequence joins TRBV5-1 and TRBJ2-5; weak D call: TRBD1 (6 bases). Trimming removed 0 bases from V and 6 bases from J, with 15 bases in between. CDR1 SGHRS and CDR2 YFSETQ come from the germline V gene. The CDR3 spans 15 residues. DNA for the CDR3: TGCGCCAGCAGCTTGGCAGGGGCTCGGCTAAAGACCCAGTACTTC. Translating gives CASSLAGARLKTQYF.

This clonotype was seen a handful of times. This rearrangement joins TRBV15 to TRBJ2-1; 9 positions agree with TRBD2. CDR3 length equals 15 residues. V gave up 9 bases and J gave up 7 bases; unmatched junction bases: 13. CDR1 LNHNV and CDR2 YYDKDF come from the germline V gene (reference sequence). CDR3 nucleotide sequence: TGTGCCACGGCGGATGGGGCGGGAGGGAGGAATGAGCAGTTCTTC. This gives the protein CATADGAGGRNEQFF.

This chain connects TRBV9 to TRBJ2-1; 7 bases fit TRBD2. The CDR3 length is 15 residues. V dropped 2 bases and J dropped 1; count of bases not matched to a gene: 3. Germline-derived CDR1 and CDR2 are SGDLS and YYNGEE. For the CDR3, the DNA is TGTGCCAGCAGCGTTCAGGGAGGGTCCTACAATGAGCAGTTCTTC. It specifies CASSVQGGSYNEQFF.

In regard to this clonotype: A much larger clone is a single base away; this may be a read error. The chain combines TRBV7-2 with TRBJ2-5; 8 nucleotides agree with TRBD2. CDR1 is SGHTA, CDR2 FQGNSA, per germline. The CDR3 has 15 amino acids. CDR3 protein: CASSLAREAGKTRYF. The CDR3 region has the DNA TGTGCCAGCAGCTTAGCGCGGGAGGCGGGGAAGACCCGGTACTTC.

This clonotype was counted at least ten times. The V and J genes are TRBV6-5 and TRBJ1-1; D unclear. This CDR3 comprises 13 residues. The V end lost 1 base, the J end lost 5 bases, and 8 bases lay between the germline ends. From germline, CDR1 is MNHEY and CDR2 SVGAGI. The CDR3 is CASSYLTQTEAFF. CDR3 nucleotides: TGTGCCAGCAGTTACTTAACACAAACTGAAGCTTTCTTT.

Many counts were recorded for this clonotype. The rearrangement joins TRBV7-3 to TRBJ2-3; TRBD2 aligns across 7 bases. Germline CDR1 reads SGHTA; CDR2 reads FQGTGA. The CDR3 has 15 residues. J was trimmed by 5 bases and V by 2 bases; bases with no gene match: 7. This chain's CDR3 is CASSLAGVAKDTQYF. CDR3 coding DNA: TGTGCCAGCAGCTTAGCGGGAGTTGCTAAAGATACGCAGTATTTT.

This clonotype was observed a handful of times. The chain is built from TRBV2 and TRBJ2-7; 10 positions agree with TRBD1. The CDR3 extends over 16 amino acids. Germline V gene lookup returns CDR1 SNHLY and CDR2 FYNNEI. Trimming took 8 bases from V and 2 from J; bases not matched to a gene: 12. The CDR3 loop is CASPPAGQGGAYEQYF. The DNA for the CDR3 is TGTGCCAGCCCCCCGGCCGGACAGGGGGGCGCCTACGAGCAGTACTTC.

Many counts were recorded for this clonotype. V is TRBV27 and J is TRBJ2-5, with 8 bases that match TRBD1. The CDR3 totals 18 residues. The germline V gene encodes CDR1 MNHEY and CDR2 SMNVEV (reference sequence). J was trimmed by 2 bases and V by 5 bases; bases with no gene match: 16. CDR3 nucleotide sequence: TGTGCCAGCAGTCCAACACAGGGGGGTCCCCTCTTTCAAGAGACCCAGTACTTC. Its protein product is CASSPTQGGPLFQETQYF.

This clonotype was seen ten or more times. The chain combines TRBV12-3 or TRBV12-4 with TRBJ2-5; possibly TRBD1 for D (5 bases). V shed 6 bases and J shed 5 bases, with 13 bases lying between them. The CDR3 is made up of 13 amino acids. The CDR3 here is CASRTDIGETQYF. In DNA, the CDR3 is TGTGCCAGCAGGACGGACATCGGGGAGACCCAGTACTTC.

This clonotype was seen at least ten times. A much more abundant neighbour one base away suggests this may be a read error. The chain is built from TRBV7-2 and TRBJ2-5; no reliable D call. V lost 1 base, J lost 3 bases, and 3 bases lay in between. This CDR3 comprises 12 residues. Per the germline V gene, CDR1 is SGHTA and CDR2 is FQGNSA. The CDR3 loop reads CASSLVKETQYF. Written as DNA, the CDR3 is TGTGCCAGCAGCTTAGTCAAAGAGACCCAGTACTTC.

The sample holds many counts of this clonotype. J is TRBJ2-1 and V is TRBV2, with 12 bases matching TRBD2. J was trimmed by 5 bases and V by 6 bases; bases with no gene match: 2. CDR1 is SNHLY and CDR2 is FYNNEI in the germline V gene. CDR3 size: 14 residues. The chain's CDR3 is CASRRLAGDNEQFF. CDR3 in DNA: TGTGCCAGCAGGCGACTAGCGGGGGACAATGAGCAGTTCTTC.

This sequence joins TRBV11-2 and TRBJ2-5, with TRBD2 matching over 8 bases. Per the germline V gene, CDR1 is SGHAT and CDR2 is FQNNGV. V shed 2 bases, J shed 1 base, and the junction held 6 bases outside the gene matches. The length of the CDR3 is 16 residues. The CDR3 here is CASSLYSGAVQETQYF. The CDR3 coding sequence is TGTGCCAGCAGCTTATATAGCGGGGCGGTCCAAGAGACCCAGTACTTC.

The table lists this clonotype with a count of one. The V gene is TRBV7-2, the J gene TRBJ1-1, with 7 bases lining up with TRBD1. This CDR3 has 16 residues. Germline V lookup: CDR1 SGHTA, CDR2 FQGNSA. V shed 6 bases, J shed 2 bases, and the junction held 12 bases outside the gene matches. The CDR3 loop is CASSKTGVASNTEAFF. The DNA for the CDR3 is TGTGCCAGCAGTAAAACAGGGGTGGCCTCTAACACTGAAGCTTTCTTT.

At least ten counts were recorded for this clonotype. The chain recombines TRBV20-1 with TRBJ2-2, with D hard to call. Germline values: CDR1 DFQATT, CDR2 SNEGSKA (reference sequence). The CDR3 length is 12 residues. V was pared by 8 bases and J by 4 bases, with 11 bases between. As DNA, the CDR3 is TGCAGTACTACGAGACCCACCGGGGAGCTGTTTTTT. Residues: CSTTRPTGELFF.

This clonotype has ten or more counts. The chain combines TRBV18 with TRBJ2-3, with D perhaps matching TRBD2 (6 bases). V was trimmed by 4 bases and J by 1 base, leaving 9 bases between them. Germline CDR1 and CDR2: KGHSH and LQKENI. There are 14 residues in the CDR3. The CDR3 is CASSRGTGTDTQYF. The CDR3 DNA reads TGTGCCAGCTCACGCGGGACCGGCACAGATACGCAGTATTTT.

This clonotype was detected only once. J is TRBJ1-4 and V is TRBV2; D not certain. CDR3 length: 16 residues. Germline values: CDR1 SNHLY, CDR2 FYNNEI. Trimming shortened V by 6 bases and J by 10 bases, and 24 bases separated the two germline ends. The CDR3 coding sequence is TGTGCCAGCAGCACCACTGCAGCAGGCGAAGCGGGAAAACTGTTTTTT. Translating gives CASSTTAAGEAGKLFF.

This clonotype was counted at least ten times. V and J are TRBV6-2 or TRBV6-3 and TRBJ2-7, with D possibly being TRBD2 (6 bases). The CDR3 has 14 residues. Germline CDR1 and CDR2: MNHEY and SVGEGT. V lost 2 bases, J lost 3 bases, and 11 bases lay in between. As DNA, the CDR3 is TGTGCCAGCAGTTACACGGGACTGAACTACGAGCAGTACTTC. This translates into CASSYTGLNYEQYF.

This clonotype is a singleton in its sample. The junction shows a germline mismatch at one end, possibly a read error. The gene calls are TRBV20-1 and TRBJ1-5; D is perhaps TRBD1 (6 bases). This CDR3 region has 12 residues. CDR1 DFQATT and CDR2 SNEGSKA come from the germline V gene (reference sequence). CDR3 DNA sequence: TGCAGTGCTAGGACAGGAAATCAGCCCCGGCATTTT. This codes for CSARTGNQPRHF.

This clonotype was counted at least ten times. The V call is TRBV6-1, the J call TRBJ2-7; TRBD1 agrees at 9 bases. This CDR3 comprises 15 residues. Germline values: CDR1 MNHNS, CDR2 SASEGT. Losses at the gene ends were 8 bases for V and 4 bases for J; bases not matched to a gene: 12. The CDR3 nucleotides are TGTGCCAGCTACGGATCGGGACAGGGCAATTACGAGCAGTACTTC. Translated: CASYGSGQGNYEQYF.